The rows below give T cell receptor beta chains drawn from one sample of a study of shared clonotypes between healthy human individuals. Method: immunoSEQ multiplex PCR; TCRdb's copy keeps in-frame clones and lacks some. The data show 650,000 to 700,000 clones, 90% seen once. The sequenced sample consisted of memory CD8+ T cells from PBMCs. The receptors come from a man between 18 and 35 years old in good health. Some clones in this sample may be carry-over from other donors' samples. Each CDR3 is given with its conserved first and last residue. The D gene is left open where the match is weak.

d_gene: -
v_gene: TRBV2
j_gene: TRBJ2-7
CDR3nt: TGTGCCAGCAGTGAGGGGCCGGACTGGAGCCCTTACGAGCAGTACTTC
CDR3aa: CASSEGPDWSPYEQYF

d_gene: TRBD2
v_gene: TRBV12-5
j_gene: TRBJ2-3
CDR3nt: TGTGCTAGTGGATTAGCCGGCGGGAGGACACCAGATACGCAGTATTTT
CDR3aa: CASGLAGGRTPDTQYF

d_gene: -
v_gene: TRBV19
j_gene: TRBJ1-1
CDR3nt: TGTGCCAGTAGTATCCAGGGGCAGAACACTGAAGCTTTCTTT
CDR3aa: CASSIQGQNTEAFF

d_gene: TRBD1
v_gene: TRBV7-8
j_gene: TRBJ1-5
CDR3nt: TGTGCCAGCAGCTTAGGGACAGGGAACCCCAATCAGCCCCAGCATTTT
CDR3aa: CASSLGTGNPNQPQHF

d_gene: -
v_gene: TRBV27
j_gene: TRBJ1-6
CDR3nt: TGTGCCAGCAGTCCCCAGGGTTCACCCCTCCACTTT
CDR3aa: CASSPQGSPLHF

d_gene: -
v_gene: TRBV9
j_gene: TRBJ2-7
CDR3nt: TGTGCCAGCAGCGTTGGGGGAAGGGCAGTCTACGAGCAGTACTTC
CDR3aa: CASSVGGRAVYEQYF

d_gene: -
v_gene: TRBV10-3
j_gene: TRBJ2-3
CDR3nt: TGTGCCATCAGTGAGTCCCTAGCGACTAGCACAGATACGCAGTATTTT
CDR3aa: CAISESLATSTDTQYF

d_gene: TRBD1
v_gene: TRBV30
j_gene: TRBJ2-7
CDR3nt: TGTGCCTGGAGCTTGGGGCCAGGGGGTTCTTTCTACGAGCAGTACTTC
CDR3aa: CAWSLGPGGSFYEQYF

d_gene: -
v_gene: TRBV19
j_gene: TRBJ2-7
CDR3nt: TGTGCCAGTAGTATAGCTCGGACAGACCCCTACGAGCAGTACTTC
CDR3aa: CASSIARTDPYEQYF

d_gene: -
v_gene: TRBV2
j_gene: TRBJ1-5
CDR3nt: TGTGCCAGCAGCCTAGGGGAGGCTGATCAGCCCCAGCATTTT
CDR3aa: CASSLGEADQPQHF